A selection of T cell receptor beta chains follows, all from one sample in a study of OX40 agonist ivuxolimab in advanced cancers. This table comes from immunoSEQ multiplex PCR, and its TCRdb copy is limited to in-frame clones, with some not included. The repertoire holds roughly 62,000 clones, with roughly 89% as singletons. Here the sequenced sample was CD4+ or CD8+ T cells sorted from blood, taken in a trial of the OX40 agonist ivuxolimab. These receptors all stem from an adult with an advanced solid tumor such as melanoma, head and neck, liver or kidney cancer. The CDR3 runs from the conserved cysteine through the conserved F or W. Each record gives: V gene, D gene, J gene, CDR3 length, clone size, CDR3 DNA, CDR3 protein. A D gene is named only where the DNA matches it firmly. Some rows mark clone size as missing; the rest say once, few, many or name a class of expanded clone.

v_call: TRBV14
d_call: TRBD1
j_call: TRBJ2-1
cdr3_length: 14
clone_size: -
cdr3_nt: TGTGCCAGCAGCCAAGGATTCAGGGGGAATGAGCAGTTCTTC
cdr3_aa: CASSQGFRGNEQFF

v_call: TRBV7-8
d_call: -
j_call: TRBJ2-1
cdr3_length: 13
clone_size: once
cdr3_nt: TGTGCCAGCAGCTCCTTACGGGGGTATGAGCAGTTCTTC
cdr3_aa: CASSSLRGYEQFF

v_call: TRBV6-5
d_call: TRBD2
j_call: TRBJ2-7
cdr3_length: 14
clone_size: -
cdr3_nt: TGTGCCAGCAGTGGTAGCGGGAGAGTCTACGAGCAGTACTTC
cdr3_aa: CASSGSGRVYEQYF

v_call: TRBV5-1
d_call: -
j_call: TRBJ2-3
cdr3_length: 14
clone_size: -
cdr3_nt: TGCGCCAGCAGCTTGGGTGGGGGTACAGATACGCAGTATTTT
cdr3_aa: CASSLGGGTDTQYF

v_call: TRBV2
d_call: -
j_call: TRBJ1-1
cdr3_length: 12
clone_size: -
cdr3_nt: TGTGCCAGCACCAGAGGGCCGGCTGAAGCTTTCTTT
cdr3_aa: CASTRGPAEAFF

v_call: TRBV5-5
d_call: TRBD2
j_call: TRBJ2-1
cdr3_length: 15
clone_size: once
cdr3_nt: TGTGCCAGCAGCTTGTGGACTAGCGGGAGCAATGAGCAGTTCTTC
cdr3_aa: CASSLWTSGSNEQFF

v_call: TRBV11-2
d_call: TRBD1
j_call: TRBJ1-2
cdr3_length: 14
clone_size: -
cdr3_nt: TGTGCCAGCAGCTTTGGACAGGGAGTAGATGGCTACACCTTC
cdr3_aa: CASSFGQGVDGYTF

v_call: TRBV29-1
d_call: TRBD2
j_call: TRBJ2-7
cdr3_length: 14
clone_size: -
cdr3_nt: TGCAGCGTTGGCTGGGGGAGCGGGGCCTACGAGCAGTACTTC
cdr3_aa: CSVGWGSGAYEQYF

v_call: TRBV2
d_call: -
j_call: TRBJ1-3
cdr3_length: 15
clone_size: -
cdr3_nt: TGTGCCAGCAGTCCCAGTACGAACTCTGGAAACACCATATATTTT
cdr3_aa: CASSPSTNSGNTIYF

v_call: TRBV7-3
d_call: -
j_call: TRBJ2-2
cdr3_length: 12
clone_size: -
cdr3_nt: TGTGCCAGCAGCGCCGTCACCGGGGAGCTGTTTTTT
cdr3_aa: CASSAVTGELFF

v_call: TRBV6-5
d_call: -
j_call: TRBJ1-1
cdr3_length: 13
clone_size: -
cdr3_nt: TGTGCCAGCAGTTACTCGAAAGTGACTGAAGCTTTCTTT
cdr3_aa: CASSYSKVTEAFF

v_call: TRBV9
d_call: -
j_call: TRBJ2-7
cdr3_length: 14
clone_size: once
cdr3_nt: TGTGCCAGCAGCGTAGGTGGTCCGTCCTACGAGCAGTACTTC
cdr3_aa: CASSVGGPSYEQYF

v_call: TRBV6-1
d_call: -
j_call: TRBJ1-6
cdr3_length: 14
clone_size: -
cdr3_nt: TGTGCCACCGGGAGCAGGTCCTATAATTCACCCCTCCACTTT
cdr3_aa: CATGSRSYNSPLHF

v_call: TRBV19
d_call: TRBD2
j_call: TRBJ2-5
cdr3_length: 15
clone_size: -
cdr3_nt: TGTGCCAGTAGTTGGACTAGCGGGGTTCGGGAGACCCAGTACTTC
cdr3_aa: CASSWTSGVRETQYF

v_call: TRBV19
d_call: -
j_call: TRBJ2-2
cdr3_length: 16
clone_size: -
cdr3_nt: TGTGCCAGTAGTACCGGACAAGGAGTTAACACCGGGGAGCTGTTTTTT
cdr3_aa: CASSTGQGVNTGELFF

v_call: TRBV7-3
d_call: -
j_call: TRBJ2-5
cdr3_length: 14
clone_size: -
cdr3_nt: TGTGCCAGCAGCTTAGACAAGGCACAAGAGACCCAGTACTTC
cdr3_aa: CASSLDKAQETQYF

v_call: TRBV7-9
d_call: -
j_call: TRBJ1-3
cdr3_length: 13
clone_size: -
cdr3_nt: TGTGCCACGAGTTGGTCCTCTGGAAACACCATATATTTT
cdr3_aa: CATSWSSGNTIYF

v_call: TRBV7-8
d_call: -
j_call: TRBJ2-7
cdr3_length: 14
clone_size: -
cdr3_nt: TGTGCCAGCAGCTTAGCGGGCTACTCCTACGAGCAGTACTTC
cdr3_aa: CASSLAGYSYEQYF

v_call: TRBV5-6
d_call: -
j_call: TRBJ1-5
cdr3_length: 17
clone_size: -
cdr3_nt: TGTGCCAGCAGCTTGTTTGTGACAGCGGATGAGAATCAGCCCCAGCATTTT
cdr3_aa: CASSLFVTADENQPQHF

v_call: TRBV9
d_call: TRBD2
j_call: TRBJ2-3
cdr3_length: 16
clone_size: -
cdr3_nt: TGTGCCAGCAGCGTCGCGGAGCGGGGCGGAGGGGATACGCAGTATTTT
cdr3_aa: CASSVAERGGGDTQYF

v_call: TRBV19
d_call: -
j_call: TRBJ2-4
cdr3_length: 19
clone_size: -
cdr3_nt: TGTGCCAGTAGTGGAGAAAGGTCGCGAAGCAACCTAGCCAAAAACATTCAGTACTTC
cdr3_aa: CASSGERSRSNLAKNIQYF

v_call: TRBV7-8
d_call: TRBD1
j_call: TRBJ2-7
cdr3_length: 12
clone_size: -
cdr3_nt: TGTGCCAGCAGCCCGACAGGGGGCGAGCAGTACTTC
cdr3_aa: CASSPTGGEQYF

v_call: TRBV28
d_call: -
j_call: TRBJ2-2
cdr3_length: 15
clone_size: -
cdr3_nt: TGTGCCAGCAGTTTATGGAGGAGGAACACCGGGGAGCTGTTTTTT
cdr3_aa: CASSLWRRNTGELFF

v_call: TRBV27
d_call: TRBD2
j_call: TRBJ2-1
cdr3_length: 15
clone_size: -
cdr3_nt: TGTGCCAGCAGTTACGCGGGGGGGTTTAGGGGTGAGCAGTTCTTC
cdr3_aa: CASSYAGGFRGEQFF

v_call: TRBV2
d_call: -
j_call: TRBJ2-1
cdr3_length: 14
clone_size: many
cdr3_nt: TGTGCCAGCCAAGGACGGAGCTCCTACAATGAGCAGTTCTTC
cdr3_aa: CASQGRSSYNEQFF

v_call: TRBV6-6
d_call: TRBD1
j_call: TRBJ2-3
cdr3_length: 15
clone_size: -
cdr3_nt: TGTGCCAGCAGTTACTCGAAGCAGGGGGCAGATACGCAGTATTTT
cdr3_aa: CASSYSKQGADTQYF

v_call: TRBV29-1
d_call: -
j_call: TRBJ2-7
cdr3_length: 12
clone_size: -
cdr3_nt: TGCAGCGTTGAGTGGGGCTCCTACGAGCAGTACTTC
cdr3_aa: CSVEWGSYEQYF

v_call: TRBV4-1
d_call: TRBD1
j_call: TRBJ1-2
cdr3_length: 16
clone_size: few
cdr3_nt: TGCGCCAGCAGCCAAGTGACAGGGACCGCTAACTATGGCTACACCTTC
cdr3_aa: CASSQVTGTANYGYTF

v_call: TRBV25-1
d_call: TRBD2
j_call: TRBJ2-1
cdr3_length: 14
clone_size: -
cdr3_nt: TGTGCCAGTCGAGCGGGAGGCGTTTACAATGAGCAGTTCTTC
cdr3_aa: CASRAGGVYNEQFF

v_call: TRBV18
d_call: -
j_call: TRBJ1-2
cdr3_length: 15
clone_size: -
cdr3_nt: TGTGCCAGCTCACCACCGAACAATGAGAACTATGGCTACACCTTC
cdr3_aa: CASSPPNNENYGYTF

v_call: TRBV7-3
d_call: -
j_call: TRBJ2-6
cdr3_length: 15
clone_size: -
cdr3_nt: TGTGCCAGCAGCCAACGGACAGCTGGGGCCAACGTCCTGACTTTC
cdr3_aa: CASSQRTAGANVLTF

v_call: TRBV18
d_call: -
j_call: TRBJ2-7
cdr3_length: 15
clone_size: -
cdr3_nt: TGTGCCAGCTCACGTACTCCAGACACCTCCTACGAGCAGTACTTC
cdr3_aa: CASSRTPDTSYEQYF

v_call: TRBV19
d_call: TRBD2
j_call: TRBJ2-2
cdr3_length: 19
clone_size: -
cdr3_nt: TGTGCCAGTAGTATAGGGGAGGGACTAGCGGGAGTAATCTCCGGGGAGCTGTTTTTT
cdr3_aa: CASSIGEGLAGVISGELFF

v_call: TRBV14
d_call: TRBD2
j_call: TRBJ2-7
cdr3_length: 13
clone_size: -
cdr3_nt: TGTGCCAGCAGCCTCCTGGGGGAGGGATTCCTGGACTTC
cdr3_aa: CASSLLGEGFLDF

v_call: TRBV5-1
d_call: -
j_call: TRBJ2-3
cdr3_length: 16
clone_size: -
cdr3_nt: TGCGCCAGCAGCCTCACGGAGCGGAGTGATTCGGATACGCAGTATTTT
cdr3_aa: CASSLTERSDSDTQYF

v_call: TRBV28
d_call: TRBD1
j_call: TRBJ1-2
cdr3_length: 16
clone_size: -
cdr3_nt: TGTGCCAGCAGTGGACGCGGACAGGGGGATAACTATGGCTACACCTTC
cdr3_aa: CASSGRGQGDNYGYTF

v_call: TRBV11-2
d_call: TRBD2
j_call: TRBJ2-1
cdr3_length: 15
clone_size: -
cdr3_nt: TGTGCCAGCAGCTTCCAGCGGGAGTCCTACAATGAGCAGTTCTTC
cdr3_aa: CASSFQRESYNEQFF

v_call: TRBV6-6
d_call: -
j_call: TRBJ2-7
cdr3_length: 16
clone_size: -
cdr3_nt: TGTGCCAGCAGTTACACCGGACAGACAAGCTCCTACGAGCAGTACTTC
cdr3_aa: CASSYTGQTSSYEQYF

v_call: TRBV25-1
d_call: -
j_call: TRBJ1-6
cdr3_length: 13
clone_size: -
cdr3_nt: TGTGCCAGCACCCAGGTCGGAGATTCACCCCTCCACTTT
cdr3_aa: CASTQVGDSPLHF

v_call: TRBV2
d_call: -
j_call: TRBJ2-3
cdr3_length: 19
clone_size: -
cdr3_nt: TGTGCCAGCAGTGATACTCCCGGATTGGGAGTAACACCCACAGATACGCAGTATTTT
cdr3_aa: CASSDTPGLGVTPTDTQYF

v_call: TRBV28
d_call: TRBD2
j_call: TRBJ2-1
cdr3_length: 14
clone_size: -
cdr3_nt: TGTGCCATGGGGTCAGCGGGAGGGAAGTATGAGCAGTTCTTC
cdr3_aa: CAMGSAGGKYEQFF

v_call: TRBV5-6
d_call: -
j_call: TRBJ1-3
cdr3_length: 14
clone_size: -
cdr3_nt: TGTGCCAGCATTCTTCTGTCCTCTGGAAACACCATATATTTT
cdr3_aa: CASILLSSGNTIYF

v_call: TRBV19
d_call: TRBD1
j_call: TRBJ1-5
cdr3_length: 13
clone_size: -
cdr3_nt: TGTGCCAGTGCGGGACAGGGCGGTCAGCCCCAGCATTTT
cdr3_aa: CASAGQGGQPQHF

v_call: TRBV7-2
d_call: TRBD1
j_call: TRBJ2-3
cdr3_length: 17
clone_size: few
cdr3_nt: TGTGCCAGCAGACTTATGGGGGGACAGGTCTATGGCGATACGCAGTATTTT
cdr3_aa: CASRLMGGQVYGDTQYF

v_call: TRBV2
d_call: -
j_call: TRBJ2-5
cdr3_length: 13
clone_size: -
cdr3_nt: TGTGCCAGCTACCGGGACACCCAAGAGACCCAGTACTTC
cdr3_aa: CASYRDTQETQYF

v_call: TRBV5-4
d_call: TRBD1
j_call: TRBJ2-2
cdr3_length: 16
clone_size: -
cdr3_nt: TGTGCCAGCAGCCCGCAGGGGGACCCGTCCACCGGGGAGCTGTTTTTT
cdr3_aa: CASSPQGDPSTGELFF

v_call: TRBV2
d_call: TRBD2
j_call: TRBJ2-5
cdr3_length: 14
clone_size: -
cdr3_nt: TGTGCCAGCAGCAGTAGCGGGGGGCAAGAGACCCAGTACTTC
cdr3_aa: CASSSSGGQETQYF

v_call: TRBV2
d_call: -
j_call: TRBJ1-3
cdr3_length: 15
clone_size: -
cdr3_nt: TGTGCCAGGTCTAGGGCAGGGAACTCTGGAAACACCATATATTTT
cdr3_aa: CARSRAGNSGNTIYF

v_call: TRBV28
d_call: TRBD1
j_call: TRBJ2-5
cdr3_length: 14
clone_size: -
cdr3_nt: TGTGCCAGCAGCCCCGGGACAGAGCAAGAGACCCAGTACTTC
cdr3_aa: CASSPGTEQETQYF

v_call: TRBV2
d_call: -
j_call: TRBJ2-3
cdr3_length: 13
clone_size: -
cdr3_nt: TGTGCCCCTCGGACTGCCTTGGCAGATACGCAGTATTTT
cdr3_aa: CAPRTALADTQYF

v_call: TRBV19
d_call: -
j_call: TRBJ1-1
cdr3_length: 14
clone_size: once
cdr3_nt: TGTGCCAGTAGACGGGGCTGGGGGAACACTGAAGCTTTCTTT
cdr3_aa: CASRRGWGNTEAFF

v_call: TRBV28
d_call: -
j_call: TRBJ1-2
cdr3_length: 16
clone_size: -
cdr3_nt: TGTGCCAGCAGTTTAAACCCCCCCAGGGGCTGGTATGGCTACACCTTC
cdr3_aa: CASSLNPPRGWYGYTF

v_call: TRBV10-2
d_call: TRBD1
j_call: TRBJ2-3
cdr3_length: 16
clone_size: -
cdr3_nt: TGCGCCAGCAGTGAGTGGGGACAGGGCCACACAGATACGCAGTATTTT
cdr3_aa: CASSEWGQGHTDTQYF

v_call: TRBV2
d_call: -
j_call: TRBJ1-5
cdr3_length: 13
clone_size: -
cdr3_nt: TGTGCCAGCAGTGAAGACAGGGATCAGCCCCAGCATTTT
cdr3_aa: CASSEDRDQPQHF

v_call: TRBV5-1
d_call: TRBD2
j_call: TRBJ2-3
cdr3_length: 15
clone_size: -
cdr3_nt: TGCGCCAGCAGCACTAGCGGGAGTACGGCAGATACGCAGTATTTT
cdr3_aa: CASSTSGSTADTQYF